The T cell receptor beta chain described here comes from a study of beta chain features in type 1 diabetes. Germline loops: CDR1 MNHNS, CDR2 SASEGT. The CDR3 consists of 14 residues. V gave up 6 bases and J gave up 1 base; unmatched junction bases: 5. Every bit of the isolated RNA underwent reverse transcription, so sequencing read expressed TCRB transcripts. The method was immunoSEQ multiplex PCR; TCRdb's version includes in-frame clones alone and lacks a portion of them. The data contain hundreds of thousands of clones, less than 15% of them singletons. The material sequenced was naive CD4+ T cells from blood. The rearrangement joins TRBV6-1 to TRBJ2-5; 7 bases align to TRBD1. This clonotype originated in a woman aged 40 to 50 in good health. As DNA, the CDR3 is TGTGCCAGCAGCTATGACAGGGCCCAAGAGACCCAGTACTTC. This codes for CASSYDRAQETQYF.